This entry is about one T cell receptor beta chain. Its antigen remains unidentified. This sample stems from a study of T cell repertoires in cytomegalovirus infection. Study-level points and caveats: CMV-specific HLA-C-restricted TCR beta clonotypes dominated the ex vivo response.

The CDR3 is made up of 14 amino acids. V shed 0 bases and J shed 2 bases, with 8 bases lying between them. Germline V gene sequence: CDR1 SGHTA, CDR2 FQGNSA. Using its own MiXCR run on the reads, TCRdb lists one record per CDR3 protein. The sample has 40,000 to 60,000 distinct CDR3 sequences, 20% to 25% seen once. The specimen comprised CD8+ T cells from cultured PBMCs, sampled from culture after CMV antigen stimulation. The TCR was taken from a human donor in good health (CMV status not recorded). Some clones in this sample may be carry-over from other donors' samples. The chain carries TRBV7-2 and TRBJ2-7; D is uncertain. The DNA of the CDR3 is TGTGCCAGCAGCTTAGCCCTACTAACCTACGAGCAGTACTTC. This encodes CASSLALLTYEQYF.